The next 2 T cell receptor beta chains were all read from a single sample in a study of cytomegalovirus exposure and HLA in healthy donors. It was with 60 Vbeta and 13 Jbeta primers that the PCR ran. Profiling relied on immunoSEQ multiplex PCR, and the TCRdb table lists in-frame clones only, not all of them. The table shows 120,000 to 150,000 clones, with roughly 80% occurring only once. The sample comprised PBMCs. These TCRs come from a female donor in good health and CMV-seronegative.

The chain is built from TRBV5-8 and TRBJ1-1; 7 bases fit TRBD1. The CDR3 is made up of 14 amino acids. The germline V gene encodes CDR1 SGHTS and CDR2 YDEGEE. J lost 4 bases, V lost 0 bases, and 3 bases had no gene match. The CDR3 here is CASSLVGGVTEAFF. As DNA, the CDR3 is TGTGCCAGCAGCTTGGTAGGGGGCGTCACTGAAGCTTTCTTT.

V gene TRBV19 combines with J gene TRBJ1-2, with D tentatively TRBD1 (6 bases). Trimming pared 6 bases from V and 1 base from J, leaving 15 bases between. The CDR3 is 15 amino acids. Looked up from germline, CDR1 is LNHDA and CDR2 is SQIVND (reference sequence). The CDR3 bases are TGTGCCAGTAGAAATCCGGGACACCTTAACTATGGCTACACCTTC. Encoded protein: CASRNPGHLNYGYTF.